This TCR beta chain was recovered during a study of regulatory T cells in long-lasting Graves disease. Researchers made TCR beta libraries by using iRepertoire HTBI primers and running Arm-PCR on CDR3 regions. TCRdb passed the multiplex PCR reads through MiXCR, listing each CDR3 protein once. This table has some 370,000 distinct CDR3 sequences, roughly 10% appearing once. This sample's time point: newly diagnosed GD, antithyroid drugs for less than 3 months. PBMCs were the source of the RNA used for TCR sequencing. Trimming took 2 bases from V and 7 from J, leaving 20 bases between them. This CDR3 is built from 16 residues. The germline gives CDR1 MNHEY, CDR2 SVGAGI. This clonotype was counted at least ten times. In addition, the sample was reused for a study of T cells in Graves' hyperthyroidism and ophthalmopathy.

This chain connects TRBV6-5 to TRBJ1-2; TRBD1 is a possible D gene (6 bases). This TCR derives from a woman aged 18-29 years with Graves disease. The starting material was peripheral blood mononuclear cells (PBMCs), obtained at new diagnosis, from a patient treated with antithyroid drugs. The CDR3 here is CASSYEKLQGSVGYTF. DNA for the CDR3: TGTGCCAGCAGTTACGAGAAATTACAGGGCTCCGTTGGCTACACCTTC.